This TCR beta chain is drawn from a study of breast tumors, draining lymph nodes, adjacent tissues. Study observations and caveats: Tumor and nontumor repertoires were significantly more similar in luminal-like than in basal-like breast cancer. That most tumor T cells come from lymph nodes remained unproven.

TCRdb analysed the multiplex PCR reads with MiXCR anew, one entry per CDR3 protein. This repertoire shows approximately 120,000 distinct CDR3 sequences, 20% to 25% found once; its top ten account for about 2.2%. Remarks on this clonotype: The antigen remains unidentified.

Germline CDR1 MDHEN, CDR2 SYDVKM. This CDR3 region has 13 residues. Trimming stripped 6 bases from V and 5 bases from J, with 10 bases between. Axillary draining lymph nodes of breast cancer patients supplied the node samples. Sequencing used axillary lymph node tissue. V usage is TRBV28 and J usage is TRBJ1-4, with D maybe TRBD1 (6 bases). The TCR comes from a female donor with breast cancer. Some clones in this sample may be carry-over from other donors' samples. The CDR3 sequence is CASRRRGNEKLFF. The CDR3 DNA reads as TGTGCCAGCAGGAGAAGGGGGAATGAAAAACTGTTTTTT.